A selection of T cell receptor beta chains follows, all from one sample in a study of cytomegalovirus exposure and HLA in healthy donors. Here immunoSEQ multiplex PCR was the method, and the copy in TCRdb shows in-frame clones only, minus some. The data show 150,000 to 200,000 clones, 75% to 90% seen once. The sample comprised PBMCs. The receptor set was obtained from a woman between 18 and 30 years old in good health and CMV-seronegative. Both conserved end residues are part of each CDR3.

V,CDR3
TRBV7-6,CASSLLAGGVLDTQYF
TRBV21-1,CARYSRRLIVGTEAFF
TRBV27,CASSLQGAREKLFF
TRBV25-1,CASSDINTGELFF
TRBV7-2,CASSHSGTGLQRQYF
TRBV19,CASSRTGQGLDEQYF
TRBV5-1,CASSLGAGVLSDTQYF
TRBV6-1,CASRGGDNQPQHF
TRBV29-1,CSVVAMAVPYEQYF
TRBV6-5,CASSYRGLNTEAFF
TRBV5-4,CASSLGLLQETQYF
TRBV18,CASSPQGSGNTIYF
TRBV6-1,CASSVGSVEGYTF
TRBV21-1,CASSIPLIGRGSYEQYF
TRBV12-5,CASGRNNQPQHF
TRBV27,CASSLLGTGTIEQYF
TRBV9,CASSRSPGQGVGGNTIYF
TRBV19,CASSIRGEKLFF
TRBV15,CATSQNRVSYEQYF
TRBV5-1,CASRPGTSGYNEQFF
TRBV6-1,CASSEGQGNYGYTF
TRBV5-4,CASSLGLTGGAFF
TRBV6-1,CASSEIPQASDTQYF
TRBV7-8,CASSLVWGWGQGERSEAFF
TRBV6-6,CASSYSSQQDQPQHF
TRBV9,CASSVGQTNQPQHF
TRBV7-2,CASSLAVWGQGREGYGYTF
TRBV6-5,CASRETGSNEQYF
TRBV18,CASSPAGLKGGYTF
TRBV15,CATSSHSLGQGAEKLFF
TRBV6-1,CASSEPVGGRSEQFF
TRBV11-2,CASSPPPQSDTQYF
TRBV6-6,CASSDREGRSRSPLHF
TRBV2,CASNRDAGDHQFF
TRBV30,CAWSTSGREEQYF
TRBV27,CASKGQGVRSTDTQYF
TRBV5-4,CASRLERTGGLETQYF
TRBV6-1,CASSEAPTASTDTQYF
TRBV19,CASTTTSGSIYEQYF
TRBV7-3,CASSLGTSGTEAFF
TRBV6-1,CASRAGAFLNYGYTF
TRBV5-5,CASSLPLPEETNEKLFF
TRBV4-1,CASSSKPGLAETATGELFF
TRBV4-2,CASSPGLEGGDTQYF
TRBV29-1,CSVVRGLAGGTIYEQYF
TRBV2,CAQDRGQDTEAFF
TRBV7-2,CASSLGSTRSDEQYF